The 18 T cell receptor beta chains reported below all come from one sample, sequenced in a study of beta chain features in type 1 diabetes. Investigators reverse transcribed all isolated RNA, so they sequenced expressed TCRB transcripts. Sequencing used immunoSEQ multiplex PCR; TCRdb keeps in-frame clones, though not all of them. Of under 250,000 clones listed, roughly an eighth are singletons. Specimen: naive CD4+ T cells from blood. The receptors stem from a woman aged 40 to 50 in good health.

The chain uses TRBV5-4 and TRBJ2-6; 7 nucleotides align to TRBD1. The CDR3 contains 17 residues. V lost 6 bases and J lost 6; bases outside the gene matches: 15. Germline V gives CDR1 SGHNT, CDR2 YYREEE (reference sequence). Here the CDR3 reads CASIRRGRGNMANVLTF. DNA for the CDR3: TGTGCCAGCATCCGTCGGGGCAGGGGGAATATGGCCAACGTCCTGACTTTC.

This clone appeared many times. The rearrangement links TRBV7-9 to TRBJ2-1; weak D call: TRBD1 (5 bases). The CDR3 is 15 residues long. Germline CDR1 is SEHNR and CDR2 is FQNEAQ (reference sequence). V was shortened by 1 base and J by 5 bases, with 12 bases between the two germline ends. The CDR3 sequence: CASSLVTGPNNEQFF. The CDR3, as DNA: TGTGCCAGCAGCTTAGTAACAGGTCCGAACAATGAGCAGTTCTTC.

The rearrangement uses TRBV18 and TRBJ2-5; 7 positions agree with TRBD2. The germline gives CDR1 KGHSH, CDR2 LQKENI. Germline trimming cut 2 bases from V and 4 bases from J; bases unmatched to any gene: 7. The CDR3 contains 15 residues. CDR3 nucleotide sequence: TGTGCCAGCTCACCAGACGGCGGGAGAGGAGAGACCCAGTACTTC. Translated, it gives CASSPDGGRGETQYF.

The gene calls are TRBV19 and TRBJ1-1, with TRBD1 matching 9 bases. Germline V CDR1 and CDR2: LNHDA, SQIVND (reference sequence). V shed 5 bases and J 6 bases; nucleotides not matched to a gene: 13. This CDR3 has 16 residues. The CDR3 loop reads CASSHWTGVLSPEAFF. The CDR3 DNA follows: TGTGCCAGTAGTCATTGGACAGGGGTCCTATCCCCTGAAGCTTTCTTT.

This clone has only a few counts. The DNA for the CDR3 is TGTGCCAGCAGCTTAGGTCAGAACACCGGGGAGCTGTTTTTT. Protein: CASSLGQNTGELFF. This chain connects TRBV7-8 to TRBJ2-2; D is undetermined. V lost 1 base to trimming and J lost 1 base, with 4 bases between them. This CDR3 has 14 amino acids. Germline assignment: CDR1 SGHVS and CDR2 FQNEAQ.

This clone was observed a handful of times. V and J are TRBV21-1 and TRBJ1-1; the tabulated D call, TRBD1, remains unverified against the DNA. TRBV21-1 is a known pseudogene. The CDR3 covers 12 residues. CDR3 DNA sequence: TGTGCCAGCAGCAACAGGTGCGCTGAAGCTTTCTTT. This encodes CASSNRCAEAFF.

This clone was observed a handful of times. The chain couples TRBV6-5 to TRBJ2-5, with D maybe TRBD2 (6 bases). The germline CDR1 and CDR2 sequences are MNHEY and SVGAGI. The CDR3 consists of 15 residues. V was pared by 2 bases and J by 7 bases, with 17 bases between. CDR3 sequence: CASSYGLEVGGTQYF. The CDR3, as DNA: TGTGCCAGCAGTTACGGGTTGGAAGTGGGAGGGACCCAGTACTTC.

In this sample, this clone turned up a few times. The chain couples TRBV7-9 to TRBJ2-6; 12 positions agree with TRBD1. V lost 8 bases and J lost 1; bases outside the gene matches: 9. Germline V CDR1 and CDR2: SEHNR, FQNEAQ (reference sequence). The CDR3 extends over 18 amino acids. CDR3 protein: CASGVLGQGASGANVLTF. The CDR3 DNA is TGTGCCAGCGGGGTATTGGGACAGGGGGCTTCTGGGGCCAACGTCCTGACTTTC.

The chain uses TRBV7-9 and TRBJ2-1, with 10 bases matching TRBD1. This CDR3 has 19 amino acids. V gave up 5 bases and J gave up 4 bases; unmatched junction bases: 17. The germline CDR1 and CDR2 sequences are SEHNR and FQNEAQ (reference sequence). This CDR3 is CASSLPFVGRQGAYNEQFF. CDR3 in DNA: TGTGCCAGCAGCCTCCCCTTTGTCGGTAGACAGGGGGCATACAATGAGCAGTTCTTC.

This clone was seen only a few times. V usage is TRBV2 and J usage is TRBJ1-2, with a tentative D call TRBD1 (5 bases). CDR1 is SNHLY and CDR2 is FYNNEI in the germline V gene. V lost 5 bases to trimming and J lost 7 bases, with 17 bases between them. This CDR3 has 14 amino acids. CDR3 protein: CASSMAGPGGGYTF. For the CDR3, the DNA is TGTGCCAGCAGTATGGCGGGGCCGGGAGGTGGCTACACCTTC.

The V gene is TRBV18, the J gene TRBJ1-1; D remains ambiguous. The ends were cut back, 6 bases at V and 0 bases at J, with 17 bases in the middle. CDR1 KGHSH and CDR2 LQKENI come from the germline V gene. This CDR3 has 16 amino acids. This CDR3 is CASSHPRSYMNTEAFF. In nucleotides, the CDR3 is TGTGCCAGCTCCCACCCGCGGAGTTACATGAACACTGAAGCTTTCTTT.

The chain is built from TRBV6-4 and TRBJ1-2, with unresolved D. V shed 4 bases and J shed 8 bases, with 8 bases lying between them. CDR1 is MRHNA and CDR2 is SNTAGT in the germline V gene. CDR3 length: 11 residues. CDR3 sequence (DNA): TGTGCCAGCAGTGGGGCTGGAGGCTACACCTTC. Its protein is CASSGAGGYTF.

V and J are TRBV6-6 and TRBJ2-5, with TRBD2 matching 11 bases. This CDR3 has 15 amino acids. Germline trimming cut 3 bases from V and 3 bases from J; bases unmatched to any gene: 3. Germline-derived CDR1 and CDR2 are MNHNY and SVGAGI (reference sequence). CDR3 sequence: CASSYSGGVKETQYF. CDR3 bases: TGTGCCAGCAGTTATAGCGGGGGGGTTAAAGAGACCCAGTACTTC.

The sample holds a few counts of this clone. The chain has TRBV5-1 and TRBJ1-5; D remains ambiguous. Looked up from germline, CDR1 is SGHRS and CDR2 is YFSETQ. The V and J ends lost 4 bases and 2 bases respectively, with 13 bases between them. The CDR3 runs 15 residues. CDR3 amino acids: CASSPGVVGNQPQHF. The CDR3 coding sequence is TGCGCCAGCAGCCCGGGAGTGGTTGGCAATCAGCCCCAGCATTTT.

In its sample, this clone was seen a few times. The chain has TRBV10-3 and TRBJ2-5; 11 nucleotides agree with TRBD1. The CDR3 spans 13 residues. The V gene's germline CDR1 is ENHRY and CDR2 SYGVKD. Trimming removed 8 bases from V and 5 bases from J; junction bases left unmatched: 4. The CDR3 reads CAIGQGARETQYF. CDR3 nucleotide sequence: TGTGCCATCGGACAGGGGGCTCGGGAGACCCAGTACTTC.

The chain links TRBV7-2 to TRBJ2-5; 11 bases line up with TRBD2. Losses at the gene ends were 1 base for V and 4 bases for J; bases not matched to a gene: 8. CDR3 length equals 17 residues. Germline CDR1 and CDR2: SGHTA and FQGNSA. In DNA, the CDR3 is TGTGCCAGCAGCTTAGGACTAGCGGGGCCCCAGGGAGAGACCCAGTACTTC. Its protein product is CASSLGLAGPQGETQYF.

J is TRBJ1-2 and V is TRBV9; no reliable D call. The CDR3 spans 12 residues. V was pared by 4 bases and J by 2 bases, with 6 bases between. CDR1 is SGDLS, CDR2 YYNGEE, per germline. The CDR3 region is CASSPLNYGYTF. The CDR3, as DNA: TGTGCCAGCAGCCCCCTAAACTATGGCTACACCTTC. Based on the CDR3 plus reference TRBV9 and TRBJ1-2, the full variable domain is DSGVTQTPKHLITATGQRVTLRCSPRSGDLSVYWYQQSLDQGLQFLIQYYNGEERAKGNILERFSAQQFPDLHSELNLSSLELGDSALYFCASSPLNYGYTFGSGTRLTVV.

This rearrangement joins TRBV19 to TRBJ1-6, with D uncertain. Trimming left V 3 bases short and J 10 bases short, with 13 bases between. This CDR3 region has 14 residues. The V gene's germline CDR1 is LNHDA and CDR2 SQIVND (reference sequence). CDR3: CASSIQDYLSPLHF. The CDR3 DNA reads TGTGCCAGTAGTATTCAGGACTACCTGTCACCCCTCCACTTT.